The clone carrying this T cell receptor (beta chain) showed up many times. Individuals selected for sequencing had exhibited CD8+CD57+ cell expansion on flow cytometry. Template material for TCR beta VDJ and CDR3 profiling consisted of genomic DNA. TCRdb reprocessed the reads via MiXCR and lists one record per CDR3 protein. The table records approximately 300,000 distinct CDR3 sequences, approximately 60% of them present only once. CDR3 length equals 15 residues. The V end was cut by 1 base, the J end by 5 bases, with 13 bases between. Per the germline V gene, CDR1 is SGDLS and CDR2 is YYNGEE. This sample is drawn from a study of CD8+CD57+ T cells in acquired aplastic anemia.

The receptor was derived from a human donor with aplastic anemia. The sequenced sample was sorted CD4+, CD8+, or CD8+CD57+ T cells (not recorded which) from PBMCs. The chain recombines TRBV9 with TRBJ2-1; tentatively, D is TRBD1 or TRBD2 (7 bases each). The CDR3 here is CASSVQGGTNNEQFF. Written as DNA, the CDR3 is TGTGCCAGCAGCGTACAGGGGGGGACGAACAATGAGCAGTTCTTC.